This T cell receptor (beta chain) stems from a study of T cell repertoires in cytomegalovirus infection. Trimming removed 3 bases at V and 2 bases at J, with 10 bases between. In germline, CDR1 is SEHNR, CDR2 FQNEAQ (reference sequence). This CDR3 spans 14 amino acids. A single record per CDR3 protein comes from TCRdb applying MiXCR to the reads. The top ten hold roughly 15% of the sample, which has some 500,000 distinct CDR3 sequences, 30% to 35% seen once. At least ten counts were recorded for this clonotype. What it binds is unknown. The clonotype originates from a human donor in good health (CMV status not recorded). Some clones in this sample may be carry-over from other donors' samples. The chain carries TRBV7-9 and TRBJ1-1; no reliable D call. The material was cultured PBMCs, obtained from culture after CMV antigen stimulation. The CDR3: CASSFSAVNTEAFF. The CDR3 region has the DNA TGTGCCAGCAGCTTTTCGGCCGTAAACACTGAAGCTTTCTTT.